This TCR beta chain was recorded in a study of radiotherapy plus CTLA-4 blockade in lung cancer. For the study at large: There were objective responses in 18% of patients, and around 32% had disease control.

The repertoire was sequenced with immunoSEQ multiplex PCR; TCRdb's copy has only in-frame clones and lacks some. The table has 48,000 or so clones, roughly four fifths seen once; the top ten hold around 4.4%. Study results and caveats: Clones derived from tumor TCRs expanded in blood after radiotherapy plus ipilimumab. Early clone dynamics of blood T cells, plus interferon-beta, reportedly predicted response best.

The length of the CDR3 is 14 residues. Germline CDR1 and CDR2: SGHTS and YDEGEE. Trimming shortened V by 0 bases and J by 1 base, and 7 bases separated the two germline ends. As to this clone: The antigen remains unidentified.

The rearrangement uses TRBV5-8 and TRBJ2-5; tentative D call: TRBD2 (5 bases). This receptor was obtained from a human donor with non-small cell lung cancer whose response to radiotherapy plus ipilimumab could not be evaluated. The sample in question was peripheral blood, obtained from a patient treated with radiotherapy plus ipilimumab. The CDR3 sequence: CASSLGTVQETQYF. The DNA of the CDR3 is TGTGCCAGCAGCTTGGGGACTGTCCAAGAGACCCAGTACTTC.